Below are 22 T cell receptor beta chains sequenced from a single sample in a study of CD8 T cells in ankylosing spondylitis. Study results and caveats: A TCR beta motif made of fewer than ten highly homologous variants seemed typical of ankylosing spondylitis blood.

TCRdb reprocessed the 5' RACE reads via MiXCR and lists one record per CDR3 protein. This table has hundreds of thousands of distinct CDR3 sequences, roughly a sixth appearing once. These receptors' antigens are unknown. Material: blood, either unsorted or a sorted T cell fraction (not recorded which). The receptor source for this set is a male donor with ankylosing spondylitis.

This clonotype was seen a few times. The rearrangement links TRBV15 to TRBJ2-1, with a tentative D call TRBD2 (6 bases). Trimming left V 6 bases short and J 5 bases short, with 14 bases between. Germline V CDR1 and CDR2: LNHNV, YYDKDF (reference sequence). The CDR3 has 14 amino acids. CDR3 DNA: TGTGCCACCAGATCGGGGGACTTCGACAATGAGCAGTTCTTC. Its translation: CATRSGDFDNEQFF.

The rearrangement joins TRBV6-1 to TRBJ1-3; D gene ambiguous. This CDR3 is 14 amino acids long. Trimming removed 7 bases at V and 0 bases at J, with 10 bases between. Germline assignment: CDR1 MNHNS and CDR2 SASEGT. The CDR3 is CASNQPSSGNTIYF. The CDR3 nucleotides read TGTGCCAGCAATCAACCAAGCTCTGGAAACACCATATATTTT.

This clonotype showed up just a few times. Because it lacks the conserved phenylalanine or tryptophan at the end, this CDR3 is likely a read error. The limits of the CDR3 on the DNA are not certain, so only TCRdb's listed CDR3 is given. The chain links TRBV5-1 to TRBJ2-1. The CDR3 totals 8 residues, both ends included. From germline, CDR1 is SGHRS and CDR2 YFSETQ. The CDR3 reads CASSPAFL.

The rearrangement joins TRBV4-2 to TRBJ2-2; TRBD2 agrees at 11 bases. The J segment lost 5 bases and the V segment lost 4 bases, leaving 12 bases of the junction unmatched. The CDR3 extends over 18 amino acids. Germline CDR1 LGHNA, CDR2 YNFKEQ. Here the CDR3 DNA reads TGTGCCAGCAGCCTCTCAAGAGCGGGACTAGCGGATACCGGGGAGCTGTTTTTT. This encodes CASSLSRAGLADTGELFF.

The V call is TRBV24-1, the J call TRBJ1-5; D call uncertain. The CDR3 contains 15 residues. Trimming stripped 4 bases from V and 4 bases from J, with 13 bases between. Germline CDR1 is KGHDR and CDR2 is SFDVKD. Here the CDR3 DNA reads TGTGCCACCAGTGAGAATCGCGGGATAAATCAGCCCCAGCATTTT. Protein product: CATSENRGINQPQHF.

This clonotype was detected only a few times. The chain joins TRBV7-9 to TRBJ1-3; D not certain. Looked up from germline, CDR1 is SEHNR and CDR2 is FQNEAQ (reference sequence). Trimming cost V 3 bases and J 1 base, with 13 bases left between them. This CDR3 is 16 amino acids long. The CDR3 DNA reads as TGTGCCAGCAGCTTTCCGGGGTTAGGATCTGGAAACACCATATATTTT. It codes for CASSFPGLGSGNTIYF.

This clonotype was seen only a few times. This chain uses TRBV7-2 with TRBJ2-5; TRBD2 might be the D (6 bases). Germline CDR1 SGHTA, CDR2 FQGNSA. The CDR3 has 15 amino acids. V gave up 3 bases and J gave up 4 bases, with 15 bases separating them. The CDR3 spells CASSFQWGEIETQYF. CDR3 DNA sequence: TGTGCCAGCAGCTTCCAGTGGGGGGAAATAGAGACCCAGTACTTC.

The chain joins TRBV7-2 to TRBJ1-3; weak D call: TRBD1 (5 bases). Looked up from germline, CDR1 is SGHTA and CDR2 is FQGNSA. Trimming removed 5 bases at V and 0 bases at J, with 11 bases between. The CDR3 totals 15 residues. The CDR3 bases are TGTGCCAGCAGCCCAGGACATTTCTCTGGAAACACCATATATTTT. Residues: CASSPGHFSGNTIYF.

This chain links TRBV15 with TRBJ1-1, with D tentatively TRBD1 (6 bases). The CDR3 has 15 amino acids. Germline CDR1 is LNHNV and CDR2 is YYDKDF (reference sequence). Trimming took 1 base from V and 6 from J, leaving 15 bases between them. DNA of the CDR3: TGTGCCACCAGCAGAGGGGCCGGGGGGCGGCCTGAAGCTTTCTTT. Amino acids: CATSRGAGGRPEAFF.

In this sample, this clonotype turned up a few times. CDR3 sequence reads: CASSPGETPNEKLFF. The CDR3 coding sequence is TGCGCCAGCAGCCCGGGCGAGACACCAAATGAAAAACTGTTTTTT. The rearrangement uses TRBV5-1 and TRBJ1-4, with no clear D. CDR3 length: 15 residues. Deletions cut 4 bases from V and 5 bases from J, with 15 bases between. Germline V gene sequence: CDR1 SGHRS, CDR2 YFSETQ.

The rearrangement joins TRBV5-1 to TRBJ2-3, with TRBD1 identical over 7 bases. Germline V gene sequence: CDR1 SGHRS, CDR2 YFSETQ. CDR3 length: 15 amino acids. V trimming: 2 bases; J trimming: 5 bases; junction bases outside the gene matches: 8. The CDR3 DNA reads TGCGCCAGCAGCTTTTGGCGACAGGGACAAGATACGCAGTATTTT. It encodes CASSFWRQGQDTQYF.

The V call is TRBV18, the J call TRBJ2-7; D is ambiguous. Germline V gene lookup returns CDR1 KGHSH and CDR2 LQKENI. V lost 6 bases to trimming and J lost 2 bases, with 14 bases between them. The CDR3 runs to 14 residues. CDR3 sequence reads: CASSPRGSTYEQYF. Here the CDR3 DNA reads TGTGCCAGCTCCCCTCGAGGCTCGACCTACGAGCAGTACTTC.

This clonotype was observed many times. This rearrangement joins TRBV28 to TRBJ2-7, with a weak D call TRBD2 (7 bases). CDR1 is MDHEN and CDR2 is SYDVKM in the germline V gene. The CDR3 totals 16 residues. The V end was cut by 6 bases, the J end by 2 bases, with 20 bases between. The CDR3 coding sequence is TGTGCCAGCAGGAGGGGGAGGGAGGGACTTACCTACGAGCAGTACTTC. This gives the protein CASRRGREGLTYEQYF. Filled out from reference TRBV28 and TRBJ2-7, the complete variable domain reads DVKVTQSSRYLVKRTGEKVFLECVQDMDHENMFWYRQDPGLGLRLIYFSYDVKMKEKGDIPEGYSVSREKKERFSLILESASTNQTSMYLCASRRGREGLTYEQYFGPGTRLTVT.

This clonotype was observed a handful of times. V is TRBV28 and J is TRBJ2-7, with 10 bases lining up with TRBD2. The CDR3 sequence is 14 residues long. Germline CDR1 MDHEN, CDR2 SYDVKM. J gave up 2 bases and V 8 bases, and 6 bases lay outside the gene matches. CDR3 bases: TGTGCCAGCGGATTAGCGGGAGGCCCCTACGAGCAGTACTTC. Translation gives CASGLAGGPYEQYF.

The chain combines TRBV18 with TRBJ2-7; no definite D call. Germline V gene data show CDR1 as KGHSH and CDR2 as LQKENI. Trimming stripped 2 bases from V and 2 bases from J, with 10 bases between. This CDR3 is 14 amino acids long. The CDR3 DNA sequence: TGTGCCAGCTCACCAATGAGTACTGCCTACGAGCAGTACTTC. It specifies CASSPMSTAYEQYF.

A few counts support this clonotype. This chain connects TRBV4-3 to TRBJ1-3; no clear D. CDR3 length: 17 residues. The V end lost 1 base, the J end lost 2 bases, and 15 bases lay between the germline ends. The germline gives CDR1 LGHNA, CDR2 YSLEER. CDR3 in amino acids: CASSQVSGLRPGNTIYF. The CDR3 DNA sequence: TGCGCCAGCAGCCAAGTCAGCGGGCTCCGGCCTGGAAACACCATATATTTT.

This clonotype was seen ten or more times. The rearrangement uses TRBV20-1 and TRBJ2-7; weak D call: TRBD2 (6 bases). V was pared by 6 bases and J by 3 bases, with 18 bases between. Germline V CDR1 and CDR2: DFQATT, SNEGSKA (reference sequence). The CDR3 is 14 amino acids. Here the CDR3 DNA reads TGCAGTGCCAAAAGCGGGCGGGGAATCTACGAGCAGTACTTC. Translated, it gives CSAKSGRGIYEQYF.

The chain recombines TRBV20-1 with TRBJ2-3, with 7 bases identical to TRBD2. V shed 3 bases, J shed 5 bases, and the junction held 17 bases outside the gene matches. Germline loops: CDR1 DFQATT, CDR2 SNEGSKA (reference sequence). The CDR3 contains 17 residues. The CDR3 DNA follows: TGCAGTGCTAGTCCGGGGGGACTATCGCGGTTGGGAGATACGCAGTATTTT. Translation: CSASPGGLSRLGDTQYF.

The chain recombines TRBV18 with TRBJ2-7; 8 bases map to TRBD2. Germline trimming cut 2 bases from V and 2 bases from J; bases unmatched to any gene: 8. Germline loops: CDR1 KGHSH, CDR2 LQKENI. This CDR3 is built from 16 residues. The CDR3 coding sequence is TGTGCCAGCTCACCAGGGTTAGCGGGAATAACCTACGAGCAGTACTTC. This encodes CASSPGLAGITYEQYF.

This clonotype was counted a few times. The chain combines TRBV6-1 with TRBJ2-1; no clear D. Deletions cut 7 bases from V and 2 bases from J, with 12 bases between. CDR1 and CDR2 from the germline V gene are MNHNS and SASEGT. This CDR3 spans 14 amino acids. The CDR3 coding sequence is TGTGCCAGCACGGGCCTCCTCCCCTACAATGAGCAGTTCTTC. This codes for CASTGLLPYNEQFF.

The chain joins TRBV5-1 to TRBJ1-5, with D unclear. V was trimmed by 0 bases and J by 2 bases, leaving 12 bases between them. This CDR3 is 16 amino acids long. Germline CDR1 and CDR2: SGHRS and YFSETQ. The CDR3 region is CASSLGTGYGNQPQHF. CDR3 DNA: TGCGCCAGCAGCTTGGGCACGGGTTACGGCAATCAGCCCCAGCATTTT.

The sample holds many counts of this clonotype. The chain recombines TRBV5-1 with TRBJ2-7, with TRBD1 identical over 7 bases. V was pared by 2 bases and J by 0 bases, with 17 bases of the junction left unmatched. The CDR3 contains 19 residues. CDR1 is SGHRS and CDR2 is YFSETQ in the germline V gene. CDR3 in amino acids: CASSLRDGETGYDSYEQYF. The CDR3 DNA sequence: TGCGCCAGCAGCTTAAGGGACGGGGAGACAGGGTATGACTCCTACGAGCAGTACTTC.